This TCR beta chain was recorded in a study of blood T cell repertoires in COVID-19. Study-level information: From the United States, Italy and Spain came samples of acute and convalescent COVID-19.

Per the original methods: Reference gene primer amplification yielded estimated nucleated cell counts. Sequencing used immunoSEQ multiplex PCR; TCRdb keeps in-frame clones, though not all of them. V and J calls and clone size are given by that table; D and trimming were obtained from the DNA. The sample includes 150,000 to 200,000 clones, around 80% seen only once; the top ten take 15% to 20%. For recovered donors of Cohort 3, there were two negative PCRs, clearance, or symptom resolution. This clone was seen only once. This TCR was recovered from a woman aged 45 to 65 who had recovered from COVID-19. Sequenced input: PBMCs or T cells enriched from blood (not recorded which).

CDR3: CASSYSPSYGYTF. CDR3 coding DNA: TGTGCCAGCAGCTACAGCCCTTCCTATGGCTACACCTTC. This chain uses TRBV27 with TRBJ1-2; no clear D gene. Trimming shortened V by 6 bases and J by 4 bases, and 12 bases separated the two germline ends. This CDR3 has 13 amino acids. CDR1 is MNHEY, CDR2 SMNVEV, per germline (reference sequence).